This TCR beta chain was documented in a study of blood T cell repertoires in COVID-19. Only in-frame clones appear in the TCRdb table, and some are missing; sequencing was by immunoSEQ multiplex PCR. The sample records approximately 120,000 clones, roughly three quarters being singletons. The CDR3 contains 16 residues. Germline V gene data show CDR1 as SGHVS and CDR2 as FNYEAQ. V was cut by 2 bases and J by 0 bases, with 11 bases left in between. This rearrangement joins TRBV7-6 to TRBJ2-1; possibly TRBD2 for D (5 bases). Sequencing used peripheral blood. This TCR came from a man between 35 and 55 years old with active or convalescent COVID-19. CDR3 nucleotides: TGTGCCAGCAGCTTACTTAGCGTGAGCTCCTACAATGAGCAGTTCTTC. The encoded protein is CASSLLSVSSYNEQFF.